The 18 T cell receptor beta chains given below trace back to one sample, sequenced in a study of Tregs in tolerant kidney transplant recipients. The repertoire was sequenced with immunoSEQ multiplex PCR; TCRdb's copy has only in-frame clones and lacks some. The sample contains about 77,000 clones, less than 98% of which appear only once. The material sequenced was CD4+ T cells from blood, taken before the transplant. Receptors were obtained from a human donor who received a combined kidney and bone marrow transplant.

The rearrangement uses TRBV19 and TRBJ2-6; 7 positions match TRBD1. Germline CDR1 reads LNHDA; CDR2 reads SQIVND (reference sequence). The length of the CDR3 is 18 residues. Trimming at V came to 4 bases and at J to 2 bases, leaving 11 bases not matched to a gene. CDR3 sequence: CASSTSGQPKTGANVLTF. DNA of the CDR3: TGTGCCAGTAGTACCTCGGGACAGCCTAAGACTGGGGCCAACGTCCTGACTTTC.

The chain joins TRBV18 to TRBJ2-7; D is perhaps TRBD2 (5 bases). CDR1 and CDR2 from the germline V gene are KGHSH and LQKENI. The length of the CDR3 is 16 residues. Trimming took 2 bases from V and 0 from J, leaving 14 bases between them. This CDR3 reads CASSPRRPGLSYEQYF. DNA of the CDR3: TGTGCCAGCTCACCAAGGAGGCCAGGTCTCTCCTACGAGCAGTACTTC.

The rearrangement uses TRBV10-3 and TRBJ1-3; 11 nucleotides line up with TRBD1. The CDR3 loop spans 18 amino acids. V trimming: 0 bases; J trimming: 4 bases; junction bases outside the gene matches: 8. The germline V gene has CDR1 ENHRY and CDR2 SYGVKD. The CDR3 region is CAISESSGQGAKGNTIYF. The CDR3 DNA sequence: TGTGCCATCAGTGAGTCAAGTGGACAGGGGGCTAAGGGAAACACCATATATTTT.

The V call is TRBV5-1, the J call TRBJ1-2; TRBD1 matches 9 bases. Germline V gene sequence: CDR1 SGHRS, CDR2 YFSETQ. Unmatched junction bases numbered 8, after V lost 4 bases and J lost 4 bases. CDR3 length equals 15 residues. The CDR3 spells CASSPGTGIIYGYTF. The CDR3 DNA reads TGCGCCAGCAGCCCCGGGACAGGGATTATCTATGGCTACACCTTC.

The V and J genes are TRBV7-2 and TRBJ2-7; 10 nucleotides match TRBD2. Germline assignment: CDR1 SGHTA and CDR2 FQGNSA. V lost 10 bases and J lost 4; bases outside the gene matches: 10. The CDR3 spans 14 residues. In nucleotides, the CDR3 is TGTGCCACCGGACCGGGACTAGCGAGTTACGAGCAGTACTTC. Its translation: CATGPGLASYEQYF.

The chain carries TRBV21-1 and TRBJ2-2; TRBD2 is the table's D call, not checked against the DNA. TRBV21-1 is shown as a pseudogene. The CDR3 is made up of 17 amino acids. CDR3 in DNA: TGTGCCAGCAGTTACCCGGAGGTTGGGACGAACACCGGGGAGCTGTTTTTT. Translation: CASSYPEVGTNTGELFF.

The chain has TRBV7-2 and TRBJ1-4; D gene ambiguous. This CDR3 has 15 residues. Germline V gene lookup returns CDR1 SGHTA and CDR2 FQGNSA. V lost 2 bases to trimming and J lost 6 bases, with 13 bases between them. This CDR3 reads CASSLSARTYEKLFF. DNA for the CDR3: TGTGCCAGCAGCTTATCTGCCCGGACTTATGAAAAACTGTTTTTT.

J is TRBJ2-5 and V is TRBV2, with D possibly matching TRBD2 (5 bases). Judging by the DNA end, TRBJ2-7 fits better; the J call may be wrong. This CDR3 comprises 15 residues. The germline V gene encodes CDR1 SNHLY and CDR2 FYNNEI. The CDR3: CASSEYTASRYEQYF. The CDR3 DNA is TGTGCCAGCAGTGAATATACAGCTAGCCGCTACGAGCAGTACTTC.

The chain employs TRBV6-1 and TRBJ2-5; possible D gene TRBD2, 6 bases. This CDR3 comprises 16 residues. Per germline, CDR1 MNHNS and CDR2 SASEGT. With 4 bases removed from V and 5 bases from J, the gap between germline ends came to 20 bases. This CDR3 is CASSGQLGLLRETQYF. Written as DNA, the CDR3 is TGTGCCAGCAGTGGCCAACTGGGACTCCTCCGGGAGACCCAGTACTTC.

The sample holds one count of this clone. The V call is TRBV29-1, the J call TRBJ2-7, with D possibly matching TRBD1 (6 bases). Trimming cost V 4 bases and J 1 base, with 11 bases left between them. Germline CDR1 is SQVTM and CDR2 is ANQGSEA. This CDR3 spans 13 amino acids. CDR3 residues: CSVARGSSYEQYF. CDR3 DNA: TGCAGCGTTGCCAGGGGAAGTTCCTACGAGCAGTACTTC.

The chain links TRBV18 to TRBJ2-5; tentatively, D is TRBD1 (5 bases). CDR1 KGHSH and CDR2 LQKENI come from the germline V gene. V was pared by 6 bases and J by 3 bases, with 14 bases between. The CDR3 loop spans 14 amino acids. CDR3 bases: TGTGCCAGCTCGCGGTCTATAGGGGAAGAGACCCAGTACTTC. This encodes CASSRSIGEETQYF.

This clone showed up just once. The chain joins TRBV5-1 to TRBJ2-3; 14 bases fit TRBD2. The CDR3 is 15 amino acids. Germline CDR1 is SGHRS and CDR2 is YFSETQ. J lost 4 bases, V lost 4 bases, and 2 bases had no gene match. The CDR3 DNA sequence: TGCGCCAGCAGCCTGGGACTAGCGGGGGCAGATACGCAGTATTTT. Its protein product is CASSLGLAGADTQYF. Full variable domain (rest looked up from reference TRBV5-1 and TRBJ2-3): KAGVTQTPRYLIKTRGQQVTLSCSPISGHRSVSWYQQTPGQGLQFLFEYFSETQRNKGNFPGRFSGRQFSNSRSEMNVSTLELGDSALYLCASSLGLAGADTQYFGPGTRLTVL.

V gene TRBV5-4 combines with J gene TRBJ2-3, with a tentative D call TRBD1 (5 bases). Trimming cost V 3 bases and J 7 bases, with 9 bases left between them. The germline gives CDR1 SGHNT, CDR2 YYREEE (reference sequence). The CDR3 is 12 residues long. CDR3 residues: CASSSTGYTQYF. In DNA, the CDR3 is TGTGCCAGCAGCTCAACAGGATATACGCAGTATTTT.

The chain is built from TRBV6-5 and TRBJ2-2; D may be TRBD1 (6 bases). In germline, CDR1 is MNHEY, CDR2 SVGAGI. The CDR3 is made up of 14 amino acids. V was trimmed by 7 bases and J by 7 bases, leaving 16 bases between them. The CDR3 protein is CASTRDRLGGELFF. Written as DNA, the CDR3 is TGTGCCAGCACCAGAGACAGGCTTGGCGGGGAGCTGTTTTTT.

The CDR3 is CASSVGQGTYGYTF. CDR3 DNA sequence: TGTGCCAGCAGCGTAGGACAGGGGACCTATGGCTACACCTTC. The chain couples TRBV9 to TRBJ1-2; TRBD1 aligns across 8 bases. Germline assignment: CDR1 SGDLS and CDR2 YYNGEE. The CDR3 contains 14 residues. J was trimmed by 4 bases and V by 0 bases; bases with no gene match: 2. The variable domain in full, with the rest retrieved from reference TRBV9 and TRBJ1-2, is DSGVTQTPKHLITATGQRVTLRCSPRSGDLSVYWYQQSLDQGLQFLIQYYNGEERAKGNILERFSAQQFPDLHSELNLSSLELGDSALYFCASSVGQGTYGYTFGSGTRLTVV.

The chain uses TRBV5-8 and TRBJ2-1; no clear D. Germline V gene lookup returns CDR1 SGHTS and CDR2 YDEGEE. Trimming took 6 bases from V and 8 from J, leaving 15 bases between them. This CDR3 region has 13 residues. The CDR3 DNA follows: TGTGCCAGCATCCGTGATTGGCTGCATGAGCAGTTCTTC. It yields the protein CASIRDWLHEQFF.

The CDR3 reads CATTPNSPLHF. The DNA of the CDR3 is TGTGCCACGACACCCAATTCACCCCTCCACTTT. The chain carries TRBV2 and TRBJ1-6; D is unresolved. The germline gives CDR1 SNHLY, CDR2 FYNNEI. With 10 bases removed from V and 7 bases from J, the gap between germline ends came to 8 bases. This CDR3 comprises 11 residues.

V is TRBV9 and J is TRBJ1-4, with 7 bases fitting TRBD1. This CDR3 is built from 14 residues. V shed 3 bases and J 8 bases; nucleotides not matched to a gene: 7. CDR1 and CDR2 from the germline V gene are SGDLS and YYNGEE. DNA for the CDR3: TGTGCCAGCAGCGCCACAGGGGAGGTAGAAAAACTGTTTTTT. This translates into CASSATGEVEKLFF.